This T cell receptor beta chain appears in the sequencing data of a study of cytomegalovirus exposure and HLA in healthy donors. In the study overall: In an earlier analysis, around 100 million unique TCR beta sequences were found from 150 million to 200 million T cells.

The PCR made use of 60 Vbeta and 13 Jbeta primers. The repertoire was sequenced with immunoSEQ multiplex PCR; TCRdb's copy has only in-frame clones and lacks some. Among 250,000 to 300,000 clones, about 83% were seen once, and the ten largest hold 2% to 2.5%. Overall study results and limits: A link between a missense DCLRE1C variant and TCR beta V- and J-gene trimming emerged from a later analysis.

V lost 7 bases to trimming and J lost 6 bases; unmatched junction nucleotides: 4. The length of the CDR3 is 13 residues. Germline CDR1 SGHTA, CDR2 FQGNSA. Turning to this clone: Its antigen is not identified.

The chain has TRBV7-2 and TRBJ2-1; 9 bases are shared with TRBD2. This TCR derives from a woman in her thirties or forties in good health and CMV-seropositive. The sample comprised PBMCs. The CDR3 DNA sequence: TGTGCCAGCACCGCGGGGGGGCTCAATGAGCAGTTCTTC. Amino acids: CASTAGGLNEQFF.